The present T cell receptor beta chain was sequenced within a study of blood T cell repertoires in COVID-19. Individuals aged about 18 to 100 years were recruited from around 22 US areas. Sequenced by immunoSEQ multiplex PCR; TCRdb stores in-frame clones only, minus some. The table lists over 150,000 clones, about four fifths of them singletons. This receptor was identified in a woman aged 55-75 years who had recovered from COVID-19. Sequencing was carried out using PBMCs or T cells enriched from blood (not recorded which).

This chain's CDR3 is CASSRDRATNEKLFF. CDR3 bases: TGTGCCAGCAGCCGAGACAGGGCGACTAATGAAAAACTGTTTTTT. The V and J genes are TRBV3-1 (or the pseudogene TRBV3-2) and TRBJ1-4; 7 nucleotides agree with TRBD1. Per germline, CDR1 LGHDT and CDR2 YNNKEL (reference sequence). This CDR3 region has 15 residues. After removal of 4 bases from V and 2 bases from J, the junction contained 4 bases not matched to a gene.